One and the same sample provided the 25 T cell receptor beta chains below, sequenced in a study of Ad26.COV2.S vaccination and SARS-CoV-2 variants. Some clones are missing from TCRdb's copy, which holds only in-frame ones; the method was immunoSEQ multiplex PCR. Among about 180,000 clones listed, roughly nine tenths were seen once. This specimen was peripheral blood, taken after recovery from COVID-19. These receptors all come from a human donor who had recovered from COVID-19.

The chain is built from TRBV24-1 and TRBJ2-1, with unresolved D. Germline CDR1 and CDR2: KGHDR and SFDVKD. The CDR3 is 14 amino acids. The ends were cut back, 3 bases at V and 5 bases at J, with 10 bases in the middle. The CDR3 here is CATSDVMANNEQFF. CDR3 DNA: TGTGCCACCAGTGATGTCATGGCAAACAATGAGCAGTTCTTC.

This clone was observed a few times. The junction departs from the called germline gene at one end, perhaps through a read error. The CDR3 loop reads CASSLEPAARNEQFF. DNA of the CDR3: TGTGCCAGCAGCCTAGAGCCAGCGGCGAGGAATGAGCAGTTCTTC. The chain uses TRBV11-2 and TRBJ2-1; D is possibly TRBD2 (5 bases). The germline gives CDR1 SGHAT, CDR2 FQNNGV. This CDR3 is 15 amino acids long.

This chain uses TRBV11-2 with TRBJ2-3; a possible D gene is TRBD2 (6 bases). The CDR3 is made up of 17 amino acids. Trimming left V 1 base short and J 6 bases short, with 20 bases between. The germline gives CDR1 SGHAT, CDR2 FQNNGV. This chain's CDR3 is CASSLGTLALLGDTQYF. CDR3 coding DNA: TGTGCCAGCAGCTTAGGTACACTAGCCCTTTTGGGGGATACGCAGTATTTT.

The rearrangement joins TRBV9 to TRBJ2-1; 7 bases match TRBD2. Germline values: CDR1 SGDLS, CDR2 YYNGEE. The CDR3 is 16 amino acids. The V gene end was trimmed by 4 bases and the J gene end by 7 bases; junction bases not matched to a gene: 14. The DNA for the CDR3 is TGTGCCAGCAGCCTCGGGCCGAGCGGGATTGTAAATGAGCAGTTCTTC. It translates to CASSLGPSGIVNEQFF.

Written as DNA, the CDR3 is TGTGCCAGCAGTTTCGGGGGAAAGGACACTGAAGCTTTCTTT. This translates into CASSFGGKDTEAFF. J is TRBJ1-1 and V is TRBV28; D possibly corresponds to TRBD1 (5 bases). The germline V gene has CDR1 MDHEN and CDR2 SYDVKM. The length of the CDR3 is 14 residues. V was pared by 3 bases and J by 3 bases, with 11 bases between.

This CDR3 reads CASRPGTYEQYF. In DNA form, the CDR3 reads TGTGCCAGCAGGCCTGGGACTTACGAGCAGTACTTC. The chain couples TRBV2 to TRBJ2-7; tentatively, D is TRBD2 (6 bases). V lost 6 bases and J lost 4, with 10 bases in between. In germline, CDR1 is SNHLY, CDR2 FYNNEI. CDR3 length equals 12 residues.

The rearrangement joins TRBV20-1 to TRBJ2-5; D perhaps matches TRBD2 (6 bases). Germline V CDR1 and CDR2: DFQATT, SNEGSKA (reference sequence). The CDR3 contains 14 residues. V was pared by 3 bases and J by 2 bases, with 13 bases between. Here the CDR3 reads CSASPGLLQETQYF. The DNA of the CDR3 is TGCAGTGCTAGTCCCGGACTACTGCAAGAGACCCAGTACTTC.

The CDR3 is CATTRGTGVYTEAFF. CDR3 sequence (DNA): TGTGCCACCACTAGGGGGACAGGGGTTTACACTGAAGCTTTCTTT. The chain couples TRBV19 to TRBJ1-1, with 10 bases fitting TRBD1. CDR3 length equals 15 residues. V gave up 10 bases and J gave up 3 bases; unmatched junction bases: 11. Germline V CDR1 and CDR2: LNHDA, SQIVND (reference sequence).

V gene TRBV29-1 combines with J gene TRBJ2-7; 8 bases match TRBD1. V shed 3 bases and J 2 bases; nucleotides not matched to a gene: 6. Germline CDR1 and CDR2: SQVTM and ANQGSEA. This CDR3 has 14 amino acids. DNA of the CDR3: TGCAGCGTTGAGATCCGGACAGGGACCTACGAGCAGTACTTC. Amino acids: CSVEIRTGTYEQYF.

J is TRBJ2-1 and V is TRBV14; TRBD2 agrees at 12 bases. The CDR3 consists of 17 residues. Trimming removed 3 bases from V and 8 bases from J; junction bases left unmatched: 11. Germline-derived CDR1 and CDR2 are SGHDN and FVKESK. CDR3 in amino acids: CASSQRRGLAGYYEQFF. The DNA of the CDR3 is TGTGCCAGCAGCCAGAGGAGAGGACTAGCGGGATATTATGAGCAGTTCTTC.

The chain couples TRBV11-1 to TRBJ1-2; 7 bases are a match to TRBD1. The trim removed 6 bases at V and 2 bases at J, leaving 9 bases unmatched. Per germline, CDR1 SGHAT and CDR2 FQDESV (reference sequence). The CDR3 length is 15 residues. The CDR3 loop is CASSSFKTGNYGYTF. DNA for the CDR3: TGTGCCAGCAGTTCTTTTAAGACAGGGAACTATGGCTACACCTTC.

V usage is TRBV19 and J usage is TRBJ1-2, with D tentatively TRBD1 (5 bases). Trimming left V 0 bases short and J 2 bases short, with 16 bases between. Germline-derived CDR1 and CDR2 are LNHDA and SQIVND (reference sequence). This CDR3 contains 17 residues. The CDR3 nucleotides read TGTGCCAGTAGTATAGAAAGGAATGCGGGACTCAACTATGGCTACACCTTC. It yields the protein CASSIERNAGLNYGYTF. The full variable domain, in which reference TRBV19 and TRBJ1-2 provide the parts outside the CDR3, is DGGITQSPKYLFRKEGQNVTLSCEQNLNHDAMYWYRQDPGQGLRLIYYSQIVNDFQKGDIAEGYSVSREKKESFPLTVTSAQKNPTAFYLCASSIERNAGLNYGYTFGSGTRLTVV.

This sequence joins TRBV6-1 and TRBJ2-1; possibly TRBD1 or TRBD2 for D (7 bases each). Per the germline V gene, CDR1 is MNHNS and CDR2 is SASEGT. Trimming took off 2 bases at V and 11 bases at J, with 19 bases between the two ends. The CDR3 runs 15 residues. CDR3 DNA sequence: TGTGCCAGCAGTGAACAGGCAGGGGGGGTCTATCAGCAGTTCTTC. This encodes CASSEQAGGVYQQFF.

This clone was recorded once. V is TRBV29-1 and J is TRBJ1-1, with D unresolved. Germline values: CDR1 SQVTM, CDR2 ANQGSEA. Trimming removed 3 bases at V and 4 bases at J, with 9 bases between. This CDR3 has 12 residues. In DNA form, the CDR3 reads TGCAGCGTTGACGCGGACCTCACTGAAGCTTTCTTT. As protein: CSVDADLTEAFF.

This sequence joins TRBV5-1 and TRBJ2-5, with 9 bases that match TRBD2. The CDR3 covers 17 residues. V was clipped by 2 bases and J by 2 bases; unmatched bases: 10. Germline V gives CDR1 SGHRS, CDR2 YFSETQ. The CDR3 region has the DNA TGCGCCAGCAGCTTACAGGGCCAGGCGGGGGGGCAAGAGACCCAGTACTTC. Translation: CASSLQGQAGGQETQYF.

This chain uses TRBV7-2 with TRBJ1-6, with TRBD1 as a possible D gene (6 bases). The CDR3 sequence is 15 residues long. V lost 5 bases and J lost 9, with 17 bases in between. Germline V gene lookup returns CDR1 SGHTA and CDR2 FQGNSA. CDR3 bases: TGTGCCAGCAGCCAAGACAGGCTGGAGCGTTCACCCCTCCACTTT. Encoded protein: CASSQDRLERSPLHF.

This sequence joins TRBV9 and TRBJ1-3; D is unresolved. Per the germline V gene, CDR1 is SGDLS and CDR2 is YYNGEE. Trimming removed 4 bases at V and 1 base at J, with 12 bases between. CDR3 size: 15 residues. For the CDR3, the DNA is TGTGCCAGCAGCTCCCTAAAGTCTTCTGGAAACACCATATATTTT. Translation: CASSSLKSSGNTIYF.

The CDR3 loop is CASSSRQGPRNTIYF. CDR3 in DNA: TGTGCCAGCAGCTCACGACAGGGGCCCCGAAACACCATATATTTT. V is TRBV11-1 and J is TRBJ1-3; 8 positions agree with TRBD1. CDR1 is SGHAT and CDR2 is FQDESV in the germline V gene (reference sequence). V gave up 4 bases and J gave up 5 bases; unmatched junction bases: 7. The CDR3 is made up of 15 amino acids. The whole variable domain, filled in from reference TRBV11-1 and TRBJ1-3, reads EAEVAQSPRYKITEKSQAVAFWCDPISGHATLYWYRQILGQGPELLVQFQDESVVDDSQLPKDRFSAERLKGVDSTLKIQPAELGDSAMYLCASSSRQGPRNTIYFGEGSWLTVV.

The chain combines TRBV29-1 with TRBJ1-2; 7 bases are shared with TRBD1. The germline V gene has CDR1 SQVTM and CDR2 ANQGSEA. With V trimmed by 3 bases and J by 6 bases, 4 bases remained unmatched. This CDR3 comprises 12 residues. CDR3 in DNA: TGCAGCGTTGACGGACAGGCCGATGGCTACACCTTC. It yields the protein CSVDGQADGYTF. The variable domain in full, with the rest retrieved from reference TRBV29-1 and TRBJ1-2, is SAVISQKPSRDICQRGTSLTIQCQVDSQVTMMFWYRQQPGQSLTLIATANQGSEATYESGFVIDKFPISRPNLTFSTLTVSNMSPEDSSIYLCSVDGQADGYTFGSGTRLTVV.

This chain joins TRBV7-9 and TRBJ1-2; TRBD1 might be the D (5 bases). Germline V gene sequence: CDR1 SEHNR, CDR2 FQNEAQ (reference sequence). V lost 5 bases and J lost 4, with 11 bases in between. This CDR3 region has 13 residues. Here the CDR3 DNA reads TGTGCCAGCAGCCCCGAGGGGATCTATGGCTACACCTTC. It codes for CASSPEGIYGYTF.

CDR3 DNA sequence: TGTGCCAGCAGTCCTTTGGGCAGAGGATCCTACGAGCAGTACTTC. Its protein is CASSPLGRGSYEQYF. J is TRBJ2-7 and V is TRBV27; D gene uncertain. The germline CDR1 and CDR2 sequences are MNHEY and SMNVEV (reference sequence). This CDR3 contains 15 residues. V was shortened by 5 bases and J by 1 base, with 15 bases between the two germline ends.

This chain joins TRBV28 and TRBJ2-1, with 9 nucleotides matching TRBD2. The J segment lost 6 bases and the V segment lost 5 bases, leaving 5 bases of the junction unmatched. The CDR3 covers 14 residues. CDR1 MDHEN and CDR2 SYDVKM come from the germline V gene. CDR3 in amino acids: CASSERGAGNEQFF. In DNA, the CDR3 is TGTGCCAGCAGTGAGCGGGGGGCGGGCAATGAGCAGTTCTTC.

This clone came up a few times. The CDR3 DNA is TGTGCCAGCAGCCCGACCCTAAGGGGGTCCGGCTACACCTTC. It specifies CASSPTLRGSGYTF. This chain connects TRBV3-1 (or the pseudogene TRBV3-2) to TRBJ1-2; a weak D match, TRBD1 (6 bases). V dropped 4 bases and J dropped 8 bases, with 17 bases sitting between them. The length of the CDR3 is 14 residues. CDR1 LGHDT and CDR2 YNNKEL come from the germline V gene (reference sequence).

The rearrangement links TRBV4-1 to TRBJ1-6; D is unclear. This CDR3 is built from 17 residues. Germline V gene lookup returns CDR1 MGHRA and CDR2 YSYEKL. Trimming took off 7 bases at V and 9 bases at J, with 25 bases between the two ends. The CDR3 region is CASKPGLARSVGSPLHF. The CDR3 DNA follows: TGCGCCAGCAAACCTGGACTCGCCAGGTCGGTTGGTTCACCCCTCCACTTT.

This clone was detected only once. The gene calls are TRBV5-4 and TRBJ2-2; D possibly corresponds to TRBD2 (6 bases). Trimming removed 3 bases from V and 4 bases from J, with 13 bases in between. In germline, CDR1 is SGHNT, CDR2 YYREEE (reference sequence). The CDR3 covers 15 residues. CDR3 DNA: TGTGCCAGCAGCTCCCTCATCGGGAGCACCGGGGAGCTGTTTTTT. Residues: CASSSLIGSTGELFF. Variable domain in full (rest from reference TRBV5-4 and TRBJ2-2): ETGVTQSPTHLIKTRGQQVTLRCSSQSGHNTVSWYQQALGQGPQFIFQYYREEENGRGNFPPRFSGLQFPNYSSELNVNALELDDSALYLCASSSLIGSTGELFFGEGSRLTVL.